The source of this TCR beta chain is a study of response to subunit inactivated influenza vaccine. TCRdb recomputed calls from the RT-PCR reads with MiXCR, one row per CDR3 protein. The data show 650,000 to 800,000 distinct CDR3 sequences, approximately 15% seen once. V was pared by 8 bases and J by 9 bases, with 6 bases of the junction left unmatched. The CDR3 is made up of 12 amino acids. Germline V CDR1 and CDR2: WSHSY, SAAADI. About this clonotype: What it binds is unknown.

The study, taken as a whole, reports: The authors suggested that few new T cells are recruited per seasonal influenza vaccination.

This specimen was PBMCs from blood, taken 14 days before vaccination. The receptor comes from a man aged 45-65 years who received an inactivated influenza vaccine. The chain couples TRBV10-2 to TRBJ2-1; TRBD2 matches 8 bases. This CDR3 reads CASGRLASEQFF. The CDR3 DNA is TGCGCCAGCGGAAGACTAGCGAGTGAGCAGTTCTTC.